This T cell receptor (beta chain) comes out of a study of T-cell reconstitution after alpha-beta-depleted transplantation in children. Study-wide points: Reported findings indicate that, about two months after transplant, alpha-beta T cells came from several hundred expanded clones, which were derived from non-depleted graft cells. Several patients had high TCRbeta diversity at day 60; it came from surviving recipient T cells and thymic progenitors.

A TCRbeta library incorporating unique molecular identifiers was prepared. MiXCR, applied by TCRdb to the PCR reads, yields one record per CDR3 protein. Seen here are about a million distinct CDR3 sequences, about 26% observed once, and the top ten hold roughly 27%. The CDR3 extends over 16 amino acids. CDR1 SQVTM and CDR2 ANQGSEA come from the germline V gene. The V and J ends lost 5 bases and 0 bases, in that order; junction bases with no gene match: 8. This clonotype occurred once. Antigen: not known. The material was PBMCs, mostly from graft donor cells, obtained 360 days after TCRalphabeta/CD19-depleted stem cell transplant. The rearrangement uses TRBV29-1 and TRBJ2-1, with 9 bases aligning to TRBD1. The receptor was derived from a boy less than two years old who had a stem cell transplant for SCID, so the T cells may come from the graft donor. CDR3 region: CSVYLQGAGSYNEQFF. The CDR3 DNA reads TGCAGCGTTTATTTACAGGGGGCAGGCTCCTACAATGAGCAGTTCTTC.